This T cell receptor (beta chain) was documented in a study of kidney transplant recipient with SARS-CoV-2 infection. V lost 4 bases and J lost 4, with 22 bases in between. The CDR3 spans 17 residues. From the reads, TCRdb called clonotypes with MiXCR, one entry per CDR3 protein. Seen here are fewer than 250,000 distinct CDR3 sequences, around 28% observed once, and the top ten hold around 6.8%. The specimen comprised a blood sample, sampled at baseline and between days 110 and 120 from a kidney transplant recipient. This chain joins TRBV12-3 or TRBV12-4 and TRBJ1-2; possibly TRBD1 for D (5 bases). This TCR was recovered from a male patient aged 30 to 40 who had COVID-19 and was a kidney transplant recipient. Some T cells may arise from the graft donor. For the CDR3, the DNA is TGTGCCAGCAGTTCAATTGACAGCTTCCGAAAGACCTATGGCTACACCTTC. Protein product: CASSSIDSFRKTYGYTF.